This passage covers 16 T cell receptor beta chains from one sample sequenced in a study of CD8 T cells in Susac syndrome. cDNA came from around 0.5 to 1 ug RNA primed by random hexamers. A single record per CDR3 protein comes from TCRdb applying MiXCR to the immunoSEQ multiplex PCR reads. The sample includes about 180,000 distinct CDR3 sequences, approximately 94% of them seen just once. The sequencing input was CD4+ T cells from PBMCs. These receptors came from a human donor with Susac syndrome.

V gene TRBV15 combines with J gene TRBJ2-5; a weak D match, TRBD1 (5 bases). The CDR3 extends over 14 amino acids. The V gene's germline CDR1 is LNHNV and CDR2 YYDKDF (reference sequence). Trimming left V 0 bases short and J 5 bases short, with 10 bases between. The CDR3 nucleotides read TGTGCCACCAGCAGAGAAGCAGGGAAGGAGACCCAGTACTTC. It specifies CATSREAGKETQYF. The whole variable domain, remainder taken from reference TRBV15 and TRBJ2-5, is DAMVIQNPRYQVTQFGKPVTLSCSQTLNHNVMYWYQQKSSQAPKLLFHYYDKDFNNEADTPDNFQSRRPNTSFCFLDIRSPGLGDTAMYLCATSREAGKETQYFGPGTRLLVL.

V and J are TRBV3-1 and TRBJ1-1; 7 bases match TRBD1. The V segment lost 7 bases and the J segment 4 bases; nucleotides outside the gene matches: 15. The CDR3 is 16 residues long. CDR1 and CDR2 (germline): LGHDT, YNNKEL (reference sequence). In DNA, the CDR3 is TGTGCCAGCACCCCCCGACGGGACAGACTGAGCACTGAAGCTTTCTTT. It codes for CASTPRRDRLSTEAFF.

The CDR3: CATSEGGRVDTQYF. The CDR3 region has the DNA TGTGCCACCAGTGAGGGGGGGCGTGTGGATACGCAGTATTTT. This rearrangement joins TRBV24-1 to TRBJ2-3; D is possibly TRBD2 (7 bases). Trimming shortened V by 4 bases and J by 6 bases, and 13 bases separated the two germline ends. The CDR3 loop spans 14 amino acids. Germline V gene sequence: CDR1 KGHDR, CDR2 SFDVKD.

The chain is built from TRBV12-3 or TRBV12-4 and TRBJ2-1; D ambiguous. This CDR3 comprises 14 residues. Trimming took 5 bases from V and 4 from J, leaving 12 bases between them. The DNA of the CDR3 is TGTGCCAGCAGTCGGCTAGAAACTTACAATGAGCAGTTCTTC. It yields the protein CASSRLETYNEQFF.

This clonotype was recorded once. The J gene is TRBJ1-5, the V gene TRBV30; 9 nucleotides match TRBD1. The CDR3 is 15 amino acids. Germline V gene lookup returns CDR1 GTSNPN and CDR2 SVGIG (reference sequence). Losses at the gene ends were 3 bases for V and 4 bases for J; bases not matched to a gene: 7. CDR3 sequence reads: CAWSLGDRDNQPQHF. The CDR3 coding sequence is TGTGCCTGGAGCCTCGGGGACAGGGATAATCAGCCCCAGCATTTT.

This chain links TRBV3-1 with TRBJ1-2, with no clear D. V lost 4 bases and J 2 bases, leaving 11 bases between the germline ends. Germline loops: CDR1 LGHDT, CDR2 YNNKEL (reference sequence). The CDR3 has 14 amino acids. Written as DNA, the CDR3 is TGTGCCAGCAGCCTCAGTTTACCCAACTATGGCTACACCTTC. Its protein is CASSLSLPNYGYTF.

The rearrangement uses TRBV4-3 and TRBJ2-2; 8 bases match TRBD1. Germline CDR1 reads LGHNA; CDR2 reads YSLEER. This CDR3 has 16 residues. Trimming cost V 3 bases and J 3 bases; bases outside gene matches: 6. CDR3 residues: CASSQDREADTGELFF. The CDR3 DNA reads as TGCGCCAGCAGCCAGGACAGGGAGGCCGACACCGGGGAGCTGTTTTTT.

The chain has TRBV7-9 and TRBJ2-7, with TRBD1 matching 10 bases. CDR1 is SEHNR, CDR2 FQNEAQ, per germline (reference sequence). Unmatched junction bases numbered 7, after V lost 4 bases and J lost 7 bases. The CDR3 totals 14 residues. CDR3 sequence (DNA): TGTGCCAGCAGCTCCCGACAGGGGGCGAAGGAGCAGTACTTC. Protein product: CASSSRQGAKEQYF.

The chain employs TRBV29-1 and TRBJ1-2, with 9 bases identical to TRBD1. In germline, CDR1 is SQVTM, CDR2 ANQGSEA. J gave up 0 bases and V 5 bases, and 10 bases lay outside the gene matches. The CDR3 is 16 residues long. The CDR3 nucleotides are TGCAGCGTTAGAGGGACAGGGTCCCCTGCTAACTATGGCTACACCTTC. Its protein is CSVRGTGSPANYGYTF.

The chain is built from TRBV7-9 and TRBJ1-1, with a tentative D call TRBD1 (6 bases). The length of the CDR3 is 13 residues. The V gene lost 4 bases and the J gene lost 8 bases, with 14 bases spanning the gap. Germline loops: CDR1 SEHNR, CDR2 FQNEAQ (reference sequence). Here the CDR3 DNA reads TGTGCCAGCAGCTCCCGACAGGAGGGCGAAGCTTTCTTT. This gives the protein CASSSRQEGEAFF.

This chain joins TRBV18 and TRBJ2-5; D gene ambiguous. The V and J ends lost 0 bases and 2 bases respectively, with 7 bases between them. The germline V gene has CDR1 KGHSH and CDR2 LQKENI. The CDR3 consists of 14 residues. The CDR3 bases are TGTGCCAGCTCACCACCGGACGGGCAAGAGACCCAGTACTTC. Encoded protein: CASSPPDGQETQYF.

This clonotype occurred once. The gene calls are TRBV24-1 and TRBJ2-1; 10 bases line up with TRBD1. The V and J ends lost 3 bases and 7 bases, in that order; junction bases with no gene match: 8. The germline V gene encodes CDR1 KGHDR and CDR2 SFDVKD. CDR3 size: 16 residues. CDR3 sequence: CATSDTRDRGANEQFF. CDR3 nucleotides: TGTGCCACCAGTGATACTCGGGACAGGGGAGCGAATGAGCAGTTCTTC.

The chain employs TRBV3-1 and TRBJ2-3; the D call may be TRBD1 or TRBD2 (5 bases each). Germline CDR1 reads LGHDT; CDR2 reads YNNKEL (reference sequence). The CDR3 is 16 residues long. The ends were cut back, 4 bases at V and 0 bases at J, with 14 bases in the middle. Here the CDR3 reads CASSRQGGRSTDTQYF. The CDR3 bases are TGTGCCAGCAGCCGTCAGGGCGGGCGGAGCACAGATACGCAGTATTTT.

The chain links TRBV10-3 to TRBJ2-2; no clear D. Deletions cut 3 bases from V and 5 bases from J, with 10 bases between. Germline V CDR1 and CDR2: ENHRY, SYGVKD. The CDR3 loop spans 14 amino acids. The CDR3 DNA reads TGTGCCATCAGTGAAGTTGGGGATACCGGGGAGCTGTTTTTT. It is translated as CAISEVGDTGELFF.

V and J are TRBV20-1 and TRBJ2-3; D tentatively fits TRBD1 or TRBD2 (6 bases each). CDR3 length equals 14 residues. Trimming took off 6 bases at V and 5 bases at J, with 18 bases between the two ends. Germline V gives CDR1 DFQATT, CDR2 SNEGSKA (reference sequence). CDR3 amino acids: CSARPTGALDTQYF. The CDR3 DNA reads TGCAGTGCACGTCCCACGGGGGCCCTAGATACGCAGTATTTT.

The chain uses TRBV9 and TRBJ1-2; 8 bases line up with TRBD1. From germline, CDR1 is SGDLS and CDR2 YYNGEE. V trimming: 4 bases; J trimming: 4 bases; junction bases outside the gene matches: 12. The CDR3 contains 16 residues. Here the CDR3 DNA reads TGTGCCAGCAGCCCGGGACAGGCGGCTCTAGGCTATGGCTACACCTTC. Protein: CASSPGQAALGYGYTF.